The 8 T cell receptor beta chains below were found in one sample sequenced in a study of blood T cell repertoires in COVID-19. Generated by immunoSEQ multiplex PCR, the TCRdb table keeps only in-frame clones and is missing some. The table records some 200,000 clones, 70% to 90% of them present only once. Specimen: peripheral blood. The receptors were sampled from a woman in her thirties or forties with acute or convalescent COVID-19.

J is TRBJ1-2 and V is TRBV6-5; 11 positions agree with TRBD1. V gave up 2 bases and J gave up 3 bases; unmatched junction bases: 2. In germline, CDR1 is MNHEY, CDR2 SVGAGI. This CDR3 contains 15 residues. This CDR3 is CASSYPGQGDYGYTF. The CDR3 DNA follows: TGTGCCAGCAGTTACCCGGGACAGGGGGACTATGGCTACACCTTC.

CDR3 sequence reads: CASSPAGDRVRNTEAFF. The DNA for the CDR3 is TGTGCCAGCAGCCCCGCGGGGGACAGGGTAAGGAACACTGAAGCTTTCTTT. V is TRBV13 and J is TRBJ1-1; 9 bases are a match to TRBD1. The CDR3 sequence is 17 residues long. V trimming: 5 bases; J trimming: 1 base; junction bases outside the gene matches: 11. CDR1 is PRHDT, CDR2 FYEKMQ, per germline (reference sequence).

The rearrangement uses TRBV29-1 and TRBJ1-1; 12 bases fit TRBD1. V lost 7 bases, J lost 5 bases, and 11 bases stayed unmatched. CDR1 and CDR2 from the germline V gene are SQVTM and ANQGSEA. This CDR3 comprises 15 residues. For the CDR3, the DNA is TGCAGCGCCGTAAGGGGGACAGGGGGCTTAACTGAAGCTTTCTTT. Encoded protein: CSAVRGTGGLTEAFF.

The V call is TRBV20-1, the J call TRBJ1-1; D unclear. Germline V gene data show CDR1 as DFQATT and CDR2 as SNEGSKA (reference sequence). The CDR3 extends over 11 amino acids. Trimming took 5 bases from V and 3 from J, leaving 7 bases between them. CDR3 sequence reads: CSAVQYTEAFF. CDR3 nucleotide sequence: TGCAGTGCTGTACAGTACACTGAAGCTTTCTTT.

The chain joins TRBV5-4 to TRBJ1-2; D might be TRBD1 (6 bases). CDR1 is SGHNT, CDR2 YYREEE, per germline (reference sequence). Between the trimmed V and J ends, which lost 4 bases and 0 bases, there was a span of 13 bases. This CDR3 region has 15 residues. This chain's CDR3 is CASSPDRGSNYGYTF. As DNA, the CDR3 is TGTGCCAGCAGCCCGGACAGAGGGTCTAACTATGGCTACACCTTC.

The CDR3 is CASSHLTGVNTEAFF. The CDR3 coding sequence is TGCGCCAGCAGCCACTTGACAGGGGTAAACACTGAAGCTTTCTTT. This chain uses TRBV4-1 with TRBJ1-1; TRBD1 matches at 8 bases. Germline CDR1 reads MGHRA; CDR2 reads YSYEKL. V lost 3 bases and J lost 2; bases outside the gene matches: 5. The CDR3 contains 15 residues.

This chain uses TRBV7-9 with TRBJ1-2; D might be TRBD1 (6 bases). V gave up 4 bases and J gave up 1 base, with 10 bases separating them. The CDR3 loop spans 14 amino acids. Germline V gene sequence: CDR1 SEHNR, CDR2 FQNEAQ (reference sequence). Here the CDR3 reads CASSSDRINYGYTF. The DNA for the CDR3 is TGTGCCAGCAGCTCCGACAGGATTAACTATGGCTACACCTTC.

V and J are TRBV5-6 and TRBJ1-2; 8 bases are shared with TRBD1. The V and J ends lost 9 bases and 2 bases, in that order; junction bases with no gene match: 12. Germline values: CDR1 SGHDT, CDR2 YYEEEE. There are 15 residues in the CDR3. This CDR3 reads CATRVLDRVNYGYTF. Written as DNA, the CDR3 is TGTGCCACCCGGGTGCTGGACAGGGTGAACTATGGCTACACCTTC.